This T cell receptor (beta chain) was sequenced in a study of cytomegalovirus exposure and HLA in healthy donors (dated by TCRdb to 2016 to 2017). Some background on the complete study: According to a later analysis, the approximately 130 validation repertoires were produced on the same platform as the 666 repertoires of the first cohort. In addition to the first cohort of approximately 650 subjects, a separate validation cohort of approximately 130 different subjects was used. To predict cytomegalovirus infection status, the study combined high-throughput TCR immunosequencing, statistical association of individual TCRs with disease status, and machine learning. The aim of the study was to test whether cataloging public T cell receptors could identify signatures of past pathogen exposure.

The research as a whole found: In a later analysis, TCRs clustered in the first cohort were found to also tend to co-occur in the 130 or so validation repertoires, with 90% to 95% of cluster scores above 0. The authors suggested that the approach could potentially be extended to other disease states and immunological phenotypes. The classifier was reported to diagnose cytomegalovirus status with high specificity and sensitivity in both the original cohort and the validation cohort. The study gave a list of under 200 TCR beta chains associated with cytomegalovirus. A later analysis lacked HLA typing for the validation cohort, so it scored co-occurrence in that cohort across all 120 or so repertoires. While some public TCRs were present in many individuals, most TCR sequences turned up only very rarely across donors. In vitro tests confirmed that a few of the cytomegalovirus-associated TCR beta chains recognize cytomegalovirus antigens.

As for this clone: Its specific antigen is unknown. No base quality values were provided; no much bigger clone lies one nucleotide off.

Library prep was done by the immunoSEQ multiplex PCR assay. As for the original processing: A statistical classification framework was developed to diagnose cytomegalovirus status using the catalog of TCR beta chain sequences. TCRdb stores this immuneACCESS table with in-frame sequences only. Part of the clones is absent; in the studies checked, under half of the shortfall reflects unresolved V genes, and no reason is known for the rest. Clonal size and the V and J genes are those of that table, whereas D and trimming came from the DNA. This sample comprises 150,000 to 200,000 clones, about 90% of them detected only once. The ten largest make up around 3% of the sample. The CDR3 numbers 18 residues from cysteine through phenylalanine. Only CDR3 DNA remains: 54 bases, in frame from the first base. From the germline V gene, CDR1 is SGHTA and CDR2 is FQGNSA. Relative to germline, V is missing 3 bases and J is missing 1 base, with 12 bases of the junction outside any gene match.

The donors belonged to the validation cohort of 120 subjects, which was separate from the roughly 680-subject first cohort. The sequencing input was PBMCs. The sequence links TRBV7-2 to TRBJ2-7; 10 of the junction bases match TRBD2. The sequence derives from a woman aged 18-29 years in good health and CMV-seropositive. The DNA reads TGTGCCAGCAGCTTCGGTTTGGGGCTAGCGGGAGAGTCCTACGAGCAGTACTTC. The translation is CASSFGLGLAGESYEQYF.